This TCR beta chain stems from a study of early T cells in non-severe SARS-CoV-2 infection. Unique molecular identifiers (one per individual cDNA molecule) were attached. TCRdb independently ran MiXCR on the 5' RACE reads; one entry per CDR3 protein. The repertoire consists of fewer than 75,000 distinct CDR3 sequences, with less than 20% occurring once and the leading ten covering almost 9%. Germline V gene lookup returns CDR1 MNHNY and CDR2 SVGAGI (reference sequence). The J segment lost 3 bases and the V segment lost 5 bases, leaving 12 bases of the junction unmatched. CDR3 length: 17 amino acids. This clonotype was detected only once.

The source was whole blood, collected at baseline. The TCR originated in an adult who was a healthcare worker with PCR-confirmed SARS-CoV-2 infection or an uninfected control (not recorded which). The chain recombines TRBV6-6 with TRBJ2-7; 11 bases agree with TRBD2. The DNA for the CDR3 is TGTGCCAGCAGTGCCCTGATGGGGACTAGCGGAGTCTACGAGCAGTACTTC. This sequence encodes CASSALMGTSGVYEQYF.